The clone carrying this T cell receptor beta chain was detected many times. What it binds is not known. Sequencing ends 3 residues short of the CDR3 end; the germline J gene provides the rest. Clones were sequenced by immunoSEQ multiplex PCR, and TCRdb holds only the in-frame ones, with some missing. The repertoire has about 42,000 clones, none seen only once; the ten largest take 1.3% to 1.5%. The sample comes from a study of T cell clonality in common variable immunodeficiency. Broader study findings: Common variable immunodeficiency TCR beta sequences reportedly had fewer deletions and N-nucleotide insertions.

Between the trimmed V and J ends, which lost 2 bases and 8 bases, there was a span of 7 bases. The length of the CDR3 is 12 residues. The germline CDR1 and CDR2 sequences are KGHSH and LQKENI. Each donor provided about 5 to 9 ml of heparinized whole blood. J is TRBJ2-4 and V is TRBV18, with no clear D. This receptor was obtained from a person between 18 and 75 years old in good health. Sequenced sample: peripheral blood mononuclear cells. The CDR3 DNA, read in part, is TGTGCCAGCTCACCATCGGTCGACATT. This sequence encodes CASSPSVDI. The full CDR3 protein reads CASSPSVDIQYF.